Below, one T cell receptor beta chain is given with its context. Profiled with immunoSEQ multiplex PCR; TCRdb holds only in-frame clones, not every one. The sample lists 200,000 to 250,000 clones, roughly four fifths occurring once. This specimen belongs to a study of blood T cell repertoires in COVID-19. The wider study: Sources were T cells, B-cell-depleted T cells, or PBMCs; the material itself was cDNA or gDNA.

The germline V and J ends were trimmed by 1 base and 4 bases, with 10 bases remaining between them. Germline loops: CDR1 LGHNA, CDR2 YNFKEQ. The length of the CDR3 is 14 residues. Participants spanned ages roughly 18 to 95 years and resided in roughly 22 US areas. Assignment of participants to cohorts was predicated upon participant-reported clinical history. Recovered status applied to Cohort 3 donors who had two consecutive negative PCRs. It also applied to those with clearance or with symptom resolution. The receptor was derived from a man in his forties or fifties who had recovered from COVID-19. The genes are TRBV4-2 and TRBJ1-2; tentative D call: TRBD1 (5 bases). Sequences were obtained from PBMCs or T cells enriched from blood (not recorded which). The CDR3: CASSQGNTGYGYTF. CDR3 nucleotides: TGTGCCAGCAGCCAAGGCAACACAGGCTATGGCTACACCTTC.